This TCR beta chain originates from a study of blood T cell repertoires in COVID-19. Study-level background: COVID-19 samples from acute and convalescent phases originated in the United States, Italy and Spain. PBMCs, B-cell-depleted T cells, or T cells provided the cDNA or gDNA that made up the material.

Authors' processing steps: Quantification of nucleated cells was approximated via reference gene primer amplification. TCRdb's copy holds only in-frame clones and misses some; the assay was immunoSEQ multiplex PCR. That table furnishes V, J and clone size, whereas the DNA furnished D and trimming. The repertoire holds 150,000 to 200,000 clones, with about 88% as singletons. This TCR came from a man between 18 and 35 years old with acute or convalescent COVID-19. Sequenced input: peripheral blood.

CDR3 coding DNA: TGTGCCAGCAGCTTGTTTGCAGGGGAAGGCAATCAGCCCCAGCATTTT. Translating gives CASSLFAGEGNQPQHF. This sequence joins TRBV5-8 and TRBJ1-5, with TRBD1 as a possible D gene (6 bases). The germline V gene has CDR1 SGHTS and CDR2 YDEGEE. This CDR3 contains 16 residues. Trimming pared 1 base from V and 2 bases from J, leaving 13 bases between.